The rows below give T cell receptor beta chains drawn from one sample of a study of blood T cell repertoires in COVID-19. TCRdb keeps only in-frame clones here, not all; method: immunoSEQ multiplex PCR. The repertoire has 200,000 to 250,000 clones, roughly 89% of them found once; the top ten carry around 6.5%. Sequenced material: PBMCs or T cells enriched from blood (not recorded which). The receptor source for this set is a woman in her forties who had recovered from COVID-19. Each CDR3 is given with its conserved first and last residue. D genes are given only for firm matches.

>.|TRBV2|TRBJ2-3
CASSDLGGTQYF
TGTGCCAGCAGTGACTTGGGGGGTACGCAGTATTTT
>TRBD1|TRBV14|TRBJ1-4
CASSQPTGEDEKLFF
TGTGCCAGCAGCCAACCGACAGGGGAGGATGAAAAACTGTTTTTT
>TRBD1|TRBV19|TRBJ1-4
CASSGGTVNEKLFF
TGTGCCAGTAGTGGAGGGACAGTGAATGAAAAACTGTTTTTT
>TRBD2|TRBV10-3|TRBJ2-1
CAISEGPLRREGTYNEQFF
TGTGCCATCAGTGAGGGGCCCCTAAGGCGGGAGGGAACCTACAATGAGCAGTTCTTC
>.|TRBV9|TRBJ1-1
CASSRQARGAEAFF
TGTGCCAGCAGCCGACAGGCACGAGGTGCCGAAGCTTTCTTT
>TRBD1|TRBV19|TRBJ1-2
CASSTTGSNYGYTF
TGTGCCAGTAGTACGACAGGGAGTAACTATGGCTACACCTTC
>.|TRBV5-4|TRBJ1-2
CASSSELGDVNTF
TGTGCCAGCAGCTCGGAACTGGGCGACGTGAATACCTTC
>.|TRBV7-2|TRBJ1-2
CASSLRSEGDGYTF
TGTGCCAGCAGCTTACGATCAGAAGGGGATGGCTACACCTTC
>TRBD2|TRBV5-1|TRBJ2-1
CASSLWTSGSELEKNEQFF
TGCGCCAGCAGCTTATGGACTAGCGGGAGCGAACTAGAGAAGAATGAGCAGTTCTTC
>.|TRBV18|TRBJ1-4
CASSPSRGAEEKLFF
TGTGCCAGCTCACCAAGCCGGGGGGCGGAGGAAAAACTGTTTTTT
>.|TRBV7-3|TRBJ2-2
CASSGGGGELFF
TGTGCCAGCTCCGGCGGAGGCGGGGAGCTGTTTTTT